The rows below give T cell receptor beta chains drawn from one sample of a study of CD8 T cells in ankylosing spondylitis. Each CDR3 protein gets one entry after TCRdb re-called the 5' RACE reads with MiXCR. The sample consists of 300,000 to 400,000 distinct CDR3 sequences, roughly 11% of them appearing once. Sample: blood, either unsorted or a sorted T cell fraction (not recorded which). These receptors were collected from a female donor with ankylosing spondylitis or in good health (not recorded which). Each CDR3 is given with its conserved first and last residue. D genes are given only for firm matches. Clone size is shown for a subset of rows, as once, few, many or a class of expanded clone.

v_gene,d_gene,j_gene,abundance,CDR3aa,CDR3nt
TRBV5-5,TRBD2,TRBJ2-1,many,CASSRLLTSGRGNEQFF,TGTGCCAGCAGCCGATTACTAACTAGCGGGAGAGGCAATGAGCAGTTCTTC
TRBV25-1,.,TRBJ2-1,many,CASSEGLAGRLNEQFF,TGTGCCAGCAGTGAAGGGCTAGCCGGGCGATTGAATGAGCAGTTCTTC
TRBV25-1,.,TRBJ2-1,many,CASSVTSSYNEQFF,TGTGCCAGCAGTGTAACGAGCTCCTACAATGAGCAGTTCTTC
TRBV5-1,.,TRBJ1-4,.,CASSLVPGTGEKLFF,TGCGCCAGCAGCTTGGTTCCAGGGACGGGTGAAAAACTGTTTTTT
TRBV20-1,.,TRBJ2-3,.,CSASADTQYF,TGCAGTGCTAGTGCGGATACGCAGTATTTT
TRBV4-2,.,TRBJ1-1,many,CASSPKTGWGTEAFF,TGTGCCAGCAGCCCTAAAACAGGGTGGGGCACTGAAGCTTTCTTT
TRBV20-1,.,TRBJ2-7,many,CSARESRTSSYEQYF,TGCAGTGCTAGAGAGTCCCGGACGAGCTCCTACGAGCAGTACTTC
TRBV19,.,TRBJ1-2,few,CASTEYPNYGYTF,TGTGCCAGTACAGAGTATCCTAACTATGGCTACACCTTC
TRBV7-2,.,TRBJ1-3,.,CASKPQVSGNTIYF,TGTGCCAGCAAACCTCAGGTCTCTGGAAACACCATATATTTT
TRBV5-1,TRBD1,TRBJ1-6,many,CASSFQTGVNSPLHF,TGCGCCAGCAGCTTCCAGACAGGGGTTAATTCACCCCTCCACTTT
TRBV6-5,.,TRBJ1-4,many,CASSYSRRATNEKLFF,TGTGCCAGCAGTTACTCTCGGCGGGCAACTAATGAAAAACTGTTTTTT
TRBV29-1,.,TRBJ1-1,many,CSVGPAGALMNTEAFF,TGCAGCGTTGGGCCGGCGGGGGCCCTAATGAACACTGAAGCTTTCTTT
TRBV5-5,TRBD2,TRBJ2-3,few,CASSLERASGDTQYF,TGTGCCAGCAGCTTGGAAAGGGCTAGCGGGGATACGCAGTATTTT
TRBV5-1,.,TRBJ1-5,many,CASSYGNGQPQHF,TGCGCCAGCAGCTACGGGAACGGGCAGCCCCAGCATTTT
TRBV28,TRBD2,TRBJ2-3,many,CASSSWDSGRTDTQYF,TGTGCCAGCAGTTCCTGGGACAGCGGGAGGACAGATACGCAGTATTTT
TRBV6-2/TRBV6-3,.,TRBJ2-7,few,CASSPDGGSFYEQYF,TGTGCCAGCAGTCCCGATGGCGGGTCCTTCTACGAGCAGTACTTC
TRBV3-1,TRBD1,TRBJ1-2,.,CASSRTGGWDPNYGYTF,TGTGCCAGCAGCCGGACAGGGGGCTGGGACCCTAACTATGGCTACACCTTC
TRBV24-1,TRBD2,TRBJ2-1,.,CATSDRLAGKDEQFF,TGTGCCACCAGTGACAGGCTAGCGGGGAAGGATGAGCAGTTCTTC
TRBV20-1,.,TRBJ1-6,many,CSARRRDNNSPLHF,TGCAGTGCTAGGCGAAGGGATAATAATTCACCCCTCCACTTT
TRBV7-2,TRBD2,TRBJ2-1,many,CASSSGLAVNSYNEQFF,TGTGCCAGCAGCTCCGGACTAGCCGTTAACTCCTACAATGAGCAGTTCTTC
TRBV27,.,TRBJ2-7,many,CASSSGQHPVYEQYF,TGTGCCAGCAGTTCTGGACAGCATCCCGTCTACGAGCAGTACTTC
TRBV3-1,TRBD2,TRBJ2-7,few,CASSQNSGSGDHEQYF,TGTGCCAGCAGCCAAAATAGCGGGAGTGGGGACCACGAGCAGTACTTC
TRBV30,.,TRBJ2-1,few,CAWSVGTSVHNEQFF,TGTGCCTGGAGCGTCGGGACTTCTGTTCACAATGAGCAGTTCTTC
TRBV27,TRBD1,TRBJ2-2,many,CASSTRAWDRGDTGELFF,TGTGCCAGCAGTACTAGAGCCTGGGACAGGGGAGACACCGGGGAGCTGTTTTTT
TRBV9,TRBD2,TRBJ2-3,many,CASSVAGGESTDTQYF,TGTGCCAGCAGCGTAGCCGGGGGGGAGAGCACAGATACGCAGTATTTT
TRBV20-1,TRBD1,TRBJ2-7,many,CSAYRDRVSYEQYF,TGCAGTGCGTATCGCGACAGGGTAAGCTACGAGCAGTACTTC
TRBV3-1,.,TRBJ2-1,.,CASSQVADVGHNEQFF,TGTGCCAGCAGCCAAGTAGCGGATGTTGGGCACAATGAGCAGTTCTTC
TRBV5-1,TRBD1,TRBJ1-4,many,CASSFGQGGEKLFF,TGCGCCAGCAGCTTTGGACAGGGAGGTGAAAAACTGTTTTTT
TRBV12-3/TRBV12-4,.,TRBJ2-7,many,CASSELGYEQYF,TGTGCCAGCAGTGAGCTGGGGTACGAGCAGTACTTC
TRBV5-1,TRBD1,TRBJ1-5,few,CASSLAGTGSNQPQHF,TGCGCCAGCAGCTTGGCCGGGACAGGATCGAATCAGCCCCAGCATTTT
TRBV6-1,.,TRBJ1-1,many,CASSALVGDTEAFF,TGTGCCAGCAGTGCCCTCGTAGGTGACACTGAAGCTTTCTTT
TRBV7-2,TRBD1,TRBJ1-1,few,CASSLVGQGAWTEAFF,TGTGCCAGCAGCTTGGTTGGACAGGGGGCTTGGACTGAAGCTTTCTTT
TRBV5-1,TRBD1,TRBJ2-1,.,CASSSDRAQQFF,TGCGCCAGCAGTTCGGACAGGGCGCAGCAGTTCTTC
TRBV27,.,TRBJ2-7,.,CASSLTPLGGYEQYF,TGTGCCAGCAGTTTGACTCCCCTAGGGGGCTACGAGCAGTACTTC
TRBV5-1,.,TRBJ2-5,many,CASSLERTSQETQYF,TGCGCCAGCAGCTTGGAGAGGACGTCCCAAGAGACCCAGTACTTC
TRBV15,TRBD1,TRBJ1-2,few,CATSRATGGYGYTF,TGTGCCACCAGCAGGGCAACAGGGGGCTATGGCTACACCTTC
TRBV15,.,TRBJ2-1,many,CATSRRRGVSSYNEQFF,TGTGCCACCAGCAGAAGGAGAGGAGTTAGCTCCTACAATGAGCAGTTCTTC
TRBV12-3/TRBV12-4,.,TRBJ1-4,few,CASSRRVNEKLFF,TGTGCCAGCAGTCGGAGGGTTAATGAAAAACTGTTTTTT
TRBV7-6,TRBD1,TRBJ1-3,.,CASRQEQGSSGNTIYF,TGTGCCAGCAGACAGGAACAGGGGAGCTCTGGAAACACCATATATTTT
TRBV11-3,TRBD2,TRBJ2-3,.,CASSPPPSSGATPTQYF,TGTGCCAGCAGCCCACCTCCCTCTAGCGGGGCCACGCCTACGCAGTATTTT
TRBV5-1,.,TRBJ2-7,many,CASRGQLYEQYF,TGCGCCAGCCGAGGACAGCTCTACGAGCAGTACTTC
TRBV5-1,TRBD1,TRBJ1-4,many,CASSRGQVGEKLFF,TGCGCCAGCAGCCGAGGACAGGTCGGCGAAAAACTGTTTTTT
TRBV4-3,TRBD1,TRBJ2-2,.,CASSRLQGGTGELFF,TGCGCCAGCAGCCGCCTACAGGGGGGTACCGGGGAGCTGTTTTTT
TRBV6-1,TRBD1,TRBJ1-6,many,CASRRGTGTSPLHF,TGTGCCAGCCGGAGAGGGACAGGGACTTCACCCCTCCACTTT
TRBV20-1,TRBD1,TRBJ2-3,many,CSAPGNRGATDTQYF,TGCAGTGCTCCGGGGAACAGGGGGGCGACAGATACGCAGTATTTT
TRBV20-1,TRBD1,TRBJ1-6,many,CSARYTPTGSVNSPLHF,TGCAGTGCTAGATACACACCGACAGGGAGTGTTAATTCACCCCTCCACTTT
TRBV7-9,.,TRBJ2-1,.,CASSFTVEYNEQFF,TGTGCCAGCAGCTTCACTGTAGAGTACAATGAGCAGTTCTTC
TRBV5-1,.,TRBJ1-4,many,CASSQNVRTTNEKLFF,TGCGCCAGCAGTCAGAACGTGAGGACTACTAATGAAAAACTGTTTTTT
TRBV12-3/TRBV12-4,.,TRBJ1-3,many,CASSLSGVGDTIYF,TGTGCCAGCAGTTTGAGTGGAGTGGGAGACACCATATATTTT
TRBV5-1,TRBD2,TRBJ2-7,many,CASSRPGTSGLSYEQYF,TGCGCCAGCAGCAGACCCGGGACTAGCGGGCTCTCCTACGAGCAGTACTTC
TRBV7-2,.,TRBJ2-7,many,CASSALWGEATYEQYF,TGTGCCAGCAGCGCACTTTGGGGCGAAGCGACCTACGAGCAGTACTTC
TRBV7-9,TRBD2,TRBJ2-1,few,CASSRGLAEFNEQFF,TGTGCCAGCAGCCGGGGACTAGCGGAGTTCAATGAGCAGTTCTTC
TRBV7-8,TRBD1,TRBJ1-5,few,CASSLGWVAGGEDQPQHF,TGTGCCAGCAGCTTAGGTTGGGTGGCAGGGGGCGAGGATCAGCCCCAGCATTTT
TRBV10-1,.,TRBJ2-1,many,CASSESTLGGYNEQFF,TGCGCCAGCAGTGAGTCTACCCTAGGGGGATACAATGAGCAGTTCTTC
TRBV11-2,.,TRBJ2-1,.,CASSLVVGRDREINEQFF,TGTGCCAGCAGCTTAGTAGTGGGAAGGGACCGCGAAATAAATGAGCAGTTCTTC